The present T cell receptor beta chain was sequenced within a study of blood T cells in healthy people across ages. With a J-beta primer mix and a sample-barcoded 5' primer, a second PCR ran about 7 to 12 cycles. TCRdb ran MiXCR on the 5' RACE reads and lists one entry per CDR3 protein. The sample holds roughly 1.4 million distinct CDR3 sequences; 59% are singletons and the top ten take 6.5% to 8%. What was sequenced was blood. The TCR sequence derives from a young man in good health.

The CDR3 sequence: CASSGLFQGYTF. The CDR3 DNA is TGTGCCAGCAGCGGACTTTTCCAAGGCTACACCTTC. The rearrangement joins TRBV9 to TRBJ1-2, with unresolved D. The CDR3 is 12 amino acids. Germline V gives CDR1 SGDLS, CDR2 YYNGEE. Deletions cut 3 bases from V and 8 bases from J, with 11 bases between.